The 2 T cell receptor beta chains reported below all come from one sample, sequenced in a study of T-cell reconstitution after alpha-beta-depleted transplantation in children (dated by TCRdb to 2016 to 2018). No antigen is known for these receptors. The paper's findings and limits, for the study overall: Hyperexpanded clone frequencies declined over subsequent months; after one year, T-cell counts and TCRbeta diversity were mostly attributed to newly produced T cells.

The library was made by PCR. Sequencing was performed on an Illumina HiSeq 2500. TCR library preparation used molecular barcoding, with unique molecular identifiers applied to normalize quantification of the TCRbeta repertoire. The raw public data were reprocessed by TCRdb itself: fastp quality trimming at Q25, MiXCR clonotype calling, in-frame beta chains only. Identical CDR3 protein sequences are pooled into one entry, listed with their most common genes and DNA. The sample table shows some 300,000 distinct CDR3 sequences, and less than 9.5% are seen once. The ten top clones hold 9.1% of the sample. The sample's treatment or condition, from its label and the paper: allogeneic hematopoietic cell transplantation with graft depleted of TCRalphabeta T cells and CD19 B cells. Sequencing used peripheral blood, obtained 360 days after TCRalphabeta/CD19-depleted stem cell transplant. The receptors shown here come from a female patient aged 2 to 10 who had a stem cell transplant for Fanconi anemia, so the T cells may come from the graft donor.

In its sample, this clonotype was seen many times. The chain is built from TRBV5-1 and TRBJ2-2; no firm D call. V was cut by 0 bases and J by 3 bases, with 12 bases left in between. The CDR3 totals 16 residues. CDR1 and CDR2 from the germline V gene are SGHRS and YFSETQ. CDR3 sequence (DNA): TGCGCCAGCAGCTTGGCAACAGACCTAGACACCGGGGAGCTGTTTTTT. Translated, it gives CASSLATDLDTGELFF.

CDR3 sequence: CASSDVQGPNTEAFF. The CDR3 region has the DNA TGTGCCAGCAGTGACGTCCAGGGACCCAACACTGAAGCTTTCTTT. The chain joins TRBV2 to TRBJ1-1; weak D call: TRBD1 (5 bases). Germline V CDR1 and CDR2: SNHLY, FYNNEI. This CDR3 contains 15 residues. V lost 3 bases and J 2 bases, leaving 13 bases between the germline ends.